The rows below give T cell receptor beta chains drawn from one sample of a study of identical twins' blood T cells. Each CDR3 protein is one row after TCRdb ran MiXCR on the 5' RACE reads. This sample yields 300,000 to 450,000 distinct CDR3 sequences, of which around 30% are seen a single time; about 6% belongs to the top ten. Input material: PBMCs. The source is a woman between 18 and 49 years old in good health. CDR3s include the opening cysteine and the closing phenylalanine or tryptophan. Each record gives: V gene, clone size, J gene, D gene, CDR3 protein. D genes are given only for firm matches. Clone sizes are given selectively: once, few, many, or a class where the clone is expanded.

TRBV11-2	.	TRBJ1-1	.	CASSLVNLNTEALF
TRBV29-1	many	TRBJ1-1	TRBD1	CSVRGMNTGVTEAFF
TRBV20-1	.	TRBJ1-1	.	CSASALPNRNTEAFF
TRBV20-1	few	TRBJ2-1	.	CSASPGGLWVLSRGNEQFF
TRBV7-8	.	TRBJ2-1	TRBD1	CASSLLSGTGGNEQFF
TRBV5-4	.	TRBJ1-1	.	CASSLLAQVLTEAFF
TRBV12-3/TRBV12-4	few	TRBJ2-7	.	CASSPGTHSYEQYF
TRBV3-1	.	TRBJ2-7	.	CASSQVSGQNYEQYF
TRBV10-3	few	TRBJ2-7	TRBD1	CAISGPKVKGQVYYEQYF
TRBV27	few	TRBJ1-2	TRBD1	CASSSRTGVGGYTF
TRBV7-2	few	TRBJ1-1	.	CASSFQATEAFF
TRBV30	.	TRBJ2-7	.	CAWRSPPTEQYF
TRBV6-6	.	TRBJ2-3	.	CASSYSSGRITDTQYF
TRBV14	.	TRBJ1-5	.	CASSQRGGFGNQPQHF
TRBV9	.	TRBJ2-5	.	CASSVLGYPQETQYF
TRBV6-2/TRBV6-3	.	TRBJ2-7	.	CASLADRYLVEQYF
TRBV20-1	.	TRBJ2-2	.	CGARASYTGELFF
TRBV5-1	.	TRBJ2-1	.	CASSVRGTGFNEQFF
TRBV5-1	many	TRBJ1-5	.	CASSLAGNQPQHF
TRBV20-1	.	TRBJ1-2	.	CSASMGIDGYTF
TRBV20-1	.	TRBJ2-7	TRBD2	CSARKDAGAHEQYF
TRBV11-2	.	TRBJ2-1	.	CASSRREDEQFF
TRBV7-2	.	TRBJ1-1	.	CTSSLGQQRYTEAFF
TRBV9	.	TRBJ2-3	.	CASSGRAAPDTQYF
TRBV7-2	.	TRBJ2-3	.	CASSVKDTQYF
TRBV5-1	.	TRBJ1-1	.	CASSSAAMNTEAFF
TRBV6-1	few	TRBJ2-3	.	CASSEFPPDTQYF
TRBV19	.	TRBJ2-1	TRBD1	CASSSLQGYEQFF
TRBV12-3/TRBV12-4	.	TRBJ2-2	TRBD1	CASSGTGSNTGELFF
TRBV7-9	.	TRBJ2-3	.	CASSSRTTGDTDTRYF
TRBV6-2/TRBV6-3	many	TRBJ1-1	.	CASSYVRLVGTEAFF
TRBV29-1	.	TRBJ2-3	TRBD1	CSADREYTDTQYF
TRBV29-1	.	TRBJ2-4	.	CSVYGPENIQYF
TRBV13	.	TRBJ2-7	.	CASSSATGQSSYEQYF
TRBV3-1	few	TRBJ2-3	TRBD2	CASSRRGGTDTQYF
TRBV5-1	few	TRBJ2-7	.	CASSIGDPPYYEQYF
TRBV7-2	many	TRBJ1-2	TRBD1	CASSFGTASYGYTF
TRBV5-6	.	TRBJ2-5	.	CASSEGTGSAQYF
TRBV9	.	TRBJ2-5	.	CASSVEGWETQYF
TRBV20-1	many	TRBJ1-4	.	CSAPEYNEKLFF
TRBV12-3/TRBV12-4	.	TRBJ2-3	.	CASSWGLASDTQYF
TRBV20-1	.	TRBJ1-5	TRBD1	CSACDRDSNQPQHF
TRBV5-5	.	TRBJ1-4	.	CASSRTGEGLSNEKLFF
TRBV20-1	few	TRBJ2-1	.	CSARADRNNEQFF
TRBV28	few	TRBJ2-1	TRBD2	CASSPLAGSSSKQFF
TRBV10-3	.	TRBJ2-1	.	CAIRAGLSYNEQFF
TRBV7-8	.	TRBJ1-3	.	CASSLPVETSSGNTIYF
TRBV14	.	TRBJ2-2	TRBD2	CASSRLAGGSGELFF
TRBV6-6	.	TRBJ1-2	.	CASSSDGYTF
TRBV5-1	.	TRBJ1-2	.	CASSLGLQQPYGCTF
TRBV29-1	.	TRBJ2-7	TRBD1	CSVEGDRADEQYF
TRBV20-1	.	TRBJ2-2	.	CSARALGQGGELFF
TRBV4-3	.	TRBJ1-1	.	CASSQLPTLNTEAFF
TRBV10-3	.	TRBJ1-5	.	CATHPDRCNQPQHF
TRBV7-9	.	TRBJ2-5	TRBD1	CASSSPPNGQDKETQYF
TRBV5-5	.	TRBJ2-1	.	CASSLTAYNEQFF